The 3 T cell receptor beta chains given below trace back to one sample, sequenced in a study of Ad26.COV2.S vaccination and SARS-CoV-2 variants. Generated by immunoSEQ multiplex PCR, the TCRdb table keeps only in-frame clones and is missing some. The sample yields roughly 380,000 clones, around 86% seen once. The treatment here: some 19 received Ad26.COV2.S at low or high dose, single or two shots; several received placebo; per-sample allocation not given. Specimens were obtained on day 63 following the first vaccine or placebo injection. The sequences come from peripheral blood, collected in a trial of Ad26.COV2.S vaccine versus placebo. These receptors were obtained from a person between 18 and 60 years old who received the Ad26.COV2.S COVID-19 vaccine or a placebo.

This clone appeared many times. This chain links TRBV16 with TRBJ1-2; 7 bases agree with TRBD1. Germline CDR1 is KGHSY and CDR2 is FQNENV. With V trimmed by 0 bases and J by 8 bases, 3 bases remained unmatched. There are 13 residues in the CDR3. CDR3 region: CASSQSSGGGYTF. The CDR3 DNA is TGTGCCAGCAGCCAATCCTCAGGGGGAGGCTACACCTTC.

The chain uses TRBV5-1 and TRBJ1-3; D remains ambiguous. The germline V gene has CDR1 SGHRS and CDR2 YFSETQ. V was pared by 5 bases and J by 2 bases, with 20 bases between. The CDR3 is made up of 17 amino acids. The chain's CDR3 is CASSPTTSKSTGNTIYF. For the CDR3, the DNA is TGCGCCAGCAGTCCGACTACCTCGAAGTCCACTGGAAACACCATATATTTT.

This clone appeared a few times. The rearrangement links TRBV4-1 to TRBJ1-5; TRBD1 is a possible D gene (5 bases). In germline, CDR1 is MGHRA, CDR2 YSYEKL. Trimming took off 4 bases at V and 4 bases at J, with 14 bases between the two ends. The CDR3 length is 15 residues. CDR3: CASSLSLGGNQPQHF. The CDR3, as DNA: TGCGCCAGCAGCCTCTCACTGGGGGGAAATCAGCCCCAGCATTTT.